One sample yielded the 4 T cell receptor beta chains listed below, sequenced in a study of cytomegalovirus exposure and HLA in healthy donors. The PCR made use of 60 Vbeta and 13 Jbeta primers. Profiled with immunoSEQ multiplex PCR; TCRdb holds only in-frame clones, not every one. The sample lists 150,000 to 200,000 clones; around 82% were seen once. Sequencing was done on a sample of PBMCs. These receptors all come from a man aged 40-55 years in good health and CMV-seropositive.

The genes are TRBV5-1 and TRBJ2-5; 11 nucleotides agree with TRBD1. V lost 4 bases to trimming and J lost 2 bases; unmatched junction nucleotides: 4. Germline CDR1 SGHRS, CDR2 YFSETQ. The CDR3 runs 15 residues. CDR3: CASSPGDRGQETQYF. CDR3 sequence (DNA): TGCGCCAGCAGCCCGGGGGACAGGGGGCAAGAGACCCAGTACTTC.

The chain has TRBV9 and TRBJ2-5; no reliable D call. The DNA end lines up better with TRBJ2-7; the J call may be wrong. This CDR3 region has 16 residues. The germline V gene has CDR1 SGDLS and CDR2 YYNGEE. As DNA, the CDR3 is TGTGCCAGCAGCCCAGACTCACGGAGCATATCCTACGAGCAGTACTTC. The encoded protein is CASSPDSRSISYEQYF.

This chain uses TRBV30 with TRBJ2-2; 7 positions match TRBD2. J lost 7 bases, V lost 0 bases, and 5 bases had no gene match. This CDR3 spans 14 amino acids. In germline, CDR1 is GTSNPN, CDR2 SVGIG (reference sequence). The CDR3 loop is CAWSVVGGSGELFF. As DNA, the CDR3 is TGTGCCTGGAGTGTTGTGGGAGGGAGCGGGGAGCTGTTTTTT.

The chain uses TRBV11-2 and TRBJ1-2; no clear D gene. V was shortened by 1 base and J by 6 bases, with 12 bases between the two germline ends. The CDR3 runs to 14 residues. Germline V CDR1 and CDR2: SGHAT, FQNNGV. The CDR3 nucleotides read TGTGCCAGCAGCTTAGCGAGAGGGAGGGATGGCTACACCTTC. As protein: CASSLARGRDGYTF.